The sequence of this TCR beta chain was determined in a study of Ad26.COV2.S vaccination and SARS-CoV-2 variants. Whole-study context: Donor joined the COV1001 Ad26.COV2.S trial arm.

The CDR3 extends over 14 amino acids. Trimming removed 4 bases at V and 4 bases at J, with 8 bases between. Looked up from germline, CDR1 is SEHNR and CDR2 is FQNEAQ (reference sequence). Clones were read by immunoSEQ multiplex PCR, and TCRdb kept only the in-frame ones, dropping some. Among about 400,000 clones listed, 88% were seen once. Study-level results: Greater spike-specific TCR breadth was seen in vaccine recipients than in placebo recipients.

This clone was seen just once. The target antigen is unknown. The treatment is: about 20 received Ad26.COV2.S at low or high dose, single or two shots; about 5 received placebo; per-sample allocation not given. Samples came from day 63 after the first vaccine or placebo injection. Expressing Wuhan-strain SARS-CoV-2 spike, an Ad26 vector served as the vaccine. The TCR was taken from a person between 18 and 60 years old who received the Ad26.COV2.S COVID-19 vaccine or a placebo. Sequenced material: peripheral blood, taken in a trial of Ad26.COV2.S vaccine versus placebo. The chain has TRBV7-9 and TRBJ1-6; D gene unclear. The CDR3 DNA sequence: TGTGCCAGCAGCTCGGACCCTTATAATTCACCCCTCCACTTT. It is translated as CASSSDPYNSPLHF.